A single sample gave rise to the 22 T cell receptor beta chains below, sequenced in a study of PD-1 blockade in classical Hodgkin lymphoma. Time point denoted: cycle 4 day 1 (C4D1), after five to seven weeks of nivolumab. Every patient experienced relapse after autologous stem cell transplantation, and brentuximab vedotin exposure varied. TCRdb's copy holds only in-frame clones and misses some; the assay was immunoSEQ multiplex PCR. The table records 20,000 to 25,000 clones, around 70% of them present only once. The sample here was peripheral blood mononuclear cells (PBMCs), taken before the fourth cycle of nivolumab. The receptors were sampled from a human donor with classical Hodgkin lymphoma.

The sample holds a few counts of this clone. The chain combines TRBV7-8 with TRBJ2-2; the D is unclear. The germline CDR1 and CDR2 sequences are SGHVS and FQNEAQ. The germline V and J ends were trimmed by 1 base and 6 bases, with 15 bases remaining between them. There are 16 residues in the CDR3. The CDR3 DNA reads TGTGCCAGCAGCTTAGTCTCTCGGAGCGACCCCGGGGAGCTGTTTTTT. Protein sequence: CASSLVSRSDPGELFF.

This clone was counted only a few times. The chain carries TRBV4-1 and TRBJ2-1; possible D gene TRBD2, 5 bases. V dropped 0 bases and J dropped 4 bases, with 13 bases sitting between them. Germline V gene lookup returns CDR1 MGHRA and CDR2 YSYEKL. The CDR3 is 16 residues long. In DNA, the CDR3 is TGCGCCAGCAGCCAAGATATGACCCGGGGTTACAATGAGCAGTTCTTC. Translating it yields CASSQDMTRGYNEQFF.

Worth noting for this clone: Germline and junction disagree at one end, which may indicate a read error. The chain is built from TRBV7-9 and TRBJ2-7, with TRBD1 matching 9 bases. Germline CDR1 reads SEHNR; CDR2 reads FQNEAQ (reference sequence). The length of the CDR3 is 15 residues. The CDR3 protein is CASSIAQGAKDEQYF. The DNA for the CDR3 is TGTGCCAGCAGCATAGCACAGGGGGCGAAGGACGAGCAGTACTTC.

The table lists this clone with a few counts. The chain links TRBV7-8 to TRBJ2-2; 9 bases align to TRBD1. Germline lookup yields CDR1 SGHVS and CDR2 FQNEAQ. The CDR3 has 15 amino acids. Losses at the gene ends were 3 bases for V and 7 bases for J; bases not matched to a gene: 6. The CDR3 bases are TGTGCCAGCAGCTTGCAGGACAGGGGTATCGGGGAGCTGTTTTTT. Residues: CASSLQDRGIGELFF.

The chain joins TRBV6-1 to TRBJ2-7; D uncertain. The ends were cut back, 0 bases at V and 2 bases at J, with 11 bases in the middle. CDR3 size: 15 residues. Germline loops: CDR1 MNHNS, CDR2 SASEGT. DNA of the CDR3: TGTGCCAGCAGTGAAGCGCTTAACTCTCCCTACGAGCAGTACTTC. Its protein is CASSEALNSPYEQYF.

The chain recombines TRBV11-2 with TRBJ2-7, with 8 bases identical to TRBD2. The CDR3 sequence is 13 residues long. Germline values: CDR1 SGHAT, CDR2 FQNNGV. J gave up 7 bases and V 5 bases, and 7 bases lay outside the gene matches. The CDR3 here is CASSTRTSWEQYF. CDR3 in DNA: TGTGCCAGCAGCACGCGGACTAGCTGGGAGCAGTACTTC.

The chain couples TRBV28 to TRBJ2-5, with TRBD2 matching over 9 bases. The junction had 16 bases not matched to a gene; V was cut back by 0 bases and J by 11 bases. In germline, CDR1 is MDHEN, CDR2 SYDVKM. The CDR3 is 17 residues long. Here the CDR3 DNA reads TGTGCCAGCAGTTTATGGGAGCTGGCGGGAGGGCCGGGTGAGCAGTACTTC. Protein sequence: CASSLWELAGGPGEQYF.

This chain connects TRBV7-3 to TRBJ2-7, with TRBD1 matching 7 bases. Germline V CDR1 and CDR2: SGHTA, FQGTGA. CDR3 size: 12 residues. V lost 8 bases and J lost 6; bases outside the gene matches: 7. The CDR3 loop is CASLKGGGEQYF. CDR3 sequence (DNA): TGTGCCAGCCTAAAAGGGGGCGGCGAGCAGTACTTC. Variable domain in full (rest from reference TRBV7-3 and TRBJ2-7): GAGVSQTPSNKVTEKGKYVELRCDPISGHTALYWYRQSLGQGPEFLIYFQGTGAADDSGLPNDRFFAVRPEGSVSTLKIQRTERGDSAVYLCASLKGGGEQYFGPGTRLTVT.

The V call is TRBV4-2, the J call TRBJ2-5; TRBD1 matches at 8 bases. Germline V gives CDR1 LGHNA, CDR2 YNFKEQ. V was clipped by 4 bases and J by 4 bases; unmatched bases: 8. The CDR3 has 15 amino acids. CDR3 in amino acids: CASSPAQGALETQYF. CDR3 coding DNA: TGTGCCAGCAGCCCAGCCCAGGGGGCTTTAGAGACCCAGTACTTC.

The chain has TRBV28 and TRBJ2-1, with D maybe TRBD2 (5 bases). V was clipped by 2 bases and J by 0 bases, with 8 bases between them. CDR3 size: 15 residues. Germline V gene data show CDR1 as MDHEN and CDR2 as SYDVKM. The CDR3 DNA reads TGTGCCAGCAGTTTAGGAGGAAGCTCCTACAATGAGCAGTTCTTC. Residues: CASSLGGSSYNEQFF. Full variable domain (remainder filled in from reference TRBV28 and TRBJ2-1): DVKVTQSSRYLVKRTGEKVFLECVQDMDHENMFWYRQDPGLGLRLIYFSYDVKMKEKGDIPEGYSVSREKKERFSLILESASTNQTSMYLCASSLGGSSYNEQFFGPGTRLTVL.

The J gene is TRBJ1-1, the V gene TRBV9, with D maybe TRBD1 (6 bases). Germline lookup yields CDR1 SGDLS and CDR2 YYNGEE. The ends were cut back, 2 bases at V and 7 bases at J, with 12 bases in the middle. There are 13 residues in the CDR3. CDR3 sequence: CASSVGGRDEAFF. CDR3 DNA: TGTGCCAGCAGCGTGGGGGGGCGTGATGAAGCTTTCTTT.

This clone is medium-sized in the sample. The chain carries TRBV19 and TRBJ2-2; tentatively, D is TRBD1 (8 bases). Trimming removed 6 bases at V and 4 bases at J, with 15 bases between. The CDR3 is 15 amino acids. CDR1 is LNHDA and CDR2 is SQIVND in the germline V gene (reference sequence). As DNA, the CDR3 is TGTGCCAGTAGCCGCACAGGGGGGGGCACCGGGGAGCTGTTTTTT. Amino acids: CASSRTGGGTGELFF.

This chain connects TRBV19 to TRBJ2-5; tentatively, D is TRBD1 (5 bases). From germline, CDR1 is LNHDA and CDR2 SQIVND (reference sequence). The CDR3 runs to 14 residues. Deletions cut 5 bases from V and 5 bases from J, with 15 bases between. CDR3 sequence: CASSWAGMMETQYF. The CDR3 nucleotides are TGTGCCAGTAGTTGGGCAGGGATGATGGAGACCCAGTACTTC.

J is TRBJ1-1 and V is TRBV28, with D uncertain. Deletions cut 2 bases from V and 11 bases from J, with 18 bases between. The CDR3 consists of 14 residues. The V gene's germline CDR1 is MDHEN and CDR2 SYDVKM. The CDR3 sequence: CASSLGDRARKAFF. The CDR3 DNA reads TGTGCCAGCAGTTTAGGGGATCGGGCTCGGAAGGCTTTCTTT.

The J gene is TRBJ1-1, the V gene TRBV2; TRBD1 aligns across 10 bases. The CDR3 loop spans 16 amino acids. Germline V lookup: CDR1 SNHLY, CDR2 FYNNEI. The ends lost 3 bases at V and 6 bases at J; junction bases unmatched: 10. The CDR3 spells CASSDWDRGPDPEAFF. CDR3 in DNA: TGTGCCAGCAGTGATTGGGACAGGGGCCCCGACCCTGAAGCTTTCTTT.

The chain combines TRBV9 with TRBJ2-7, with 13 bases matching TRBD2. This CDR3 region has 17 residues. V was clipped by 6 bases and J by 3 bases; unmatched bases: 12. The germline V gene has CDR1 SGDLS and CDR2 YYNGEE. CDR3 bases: TGTGCCAGCACCGAAAGTGGGACTAGCGGGATTAACTACGAGCAGTACTTC. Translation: CASTESGTSGINYEQYF.

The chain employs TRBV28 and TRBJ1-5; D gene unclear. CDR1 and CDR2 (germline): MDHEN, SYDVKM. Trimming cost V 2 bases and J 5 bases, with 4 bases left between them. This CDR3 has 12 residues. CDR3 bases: TGTGCCAGCAGTTTAGTAGATCAGCCCCAGCATTTT. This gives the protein CASSLVDQPQHF.

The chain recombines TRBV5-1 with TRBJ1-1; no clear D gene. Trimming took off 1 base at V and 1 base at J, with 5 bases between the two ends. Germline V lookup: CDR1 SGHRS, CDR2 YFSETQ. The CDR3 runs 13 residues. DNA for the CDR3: TGCGCCAGCAGCTTGCGAGCGAACACTGAAGCTTTCTTT. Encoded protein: CASSLRANTEAFF.

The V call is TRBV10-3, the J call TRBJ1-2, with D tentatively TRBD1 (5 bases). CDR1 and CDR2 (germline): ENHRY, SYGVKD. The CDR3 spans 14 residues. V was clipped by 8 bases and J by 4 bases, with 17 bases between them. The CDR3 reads CAIAGRSGGYGYTF. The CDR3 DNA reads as TGTGCCATCGCTGGCAGGTCGGGGGGCTATGGCTACACCTTC.

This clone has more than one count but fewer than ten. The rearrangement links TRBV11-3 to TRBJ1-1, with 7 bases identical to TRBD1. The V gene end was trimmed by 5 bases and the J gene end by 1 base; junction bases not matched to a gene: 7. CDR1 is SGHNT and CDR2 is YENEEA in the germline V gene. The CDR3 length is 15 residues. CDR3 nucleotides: TGTGCCAGCAGCCTCCAGACAGGGAGGAACACTGAAGCTTTCTTT. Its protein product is CASSLQTGRNTEAFF.

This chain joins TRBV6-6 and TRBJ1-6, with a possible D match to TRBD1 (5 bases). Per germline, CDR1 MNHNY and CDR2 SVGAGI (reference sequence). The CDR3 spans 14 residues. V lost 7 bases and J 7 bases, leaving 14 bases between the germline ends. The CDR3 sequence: CASTQGLSNSPLHF. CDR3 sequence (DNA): TGTGCCAGCACTCAGGGCCTGAGCAATTCACCCCTCCACTTT.

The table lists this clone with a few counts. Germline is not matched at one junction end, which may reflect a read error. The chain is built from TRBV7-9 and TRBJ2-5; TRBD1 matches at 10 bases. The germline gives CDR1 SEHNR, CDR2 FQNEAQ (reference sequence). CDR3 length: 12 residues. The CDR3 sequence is CASSDEPGTGDF. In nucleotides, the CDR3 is TGTGCCAGCAGCGACGAACCCGGGACAGGGGACTTC.